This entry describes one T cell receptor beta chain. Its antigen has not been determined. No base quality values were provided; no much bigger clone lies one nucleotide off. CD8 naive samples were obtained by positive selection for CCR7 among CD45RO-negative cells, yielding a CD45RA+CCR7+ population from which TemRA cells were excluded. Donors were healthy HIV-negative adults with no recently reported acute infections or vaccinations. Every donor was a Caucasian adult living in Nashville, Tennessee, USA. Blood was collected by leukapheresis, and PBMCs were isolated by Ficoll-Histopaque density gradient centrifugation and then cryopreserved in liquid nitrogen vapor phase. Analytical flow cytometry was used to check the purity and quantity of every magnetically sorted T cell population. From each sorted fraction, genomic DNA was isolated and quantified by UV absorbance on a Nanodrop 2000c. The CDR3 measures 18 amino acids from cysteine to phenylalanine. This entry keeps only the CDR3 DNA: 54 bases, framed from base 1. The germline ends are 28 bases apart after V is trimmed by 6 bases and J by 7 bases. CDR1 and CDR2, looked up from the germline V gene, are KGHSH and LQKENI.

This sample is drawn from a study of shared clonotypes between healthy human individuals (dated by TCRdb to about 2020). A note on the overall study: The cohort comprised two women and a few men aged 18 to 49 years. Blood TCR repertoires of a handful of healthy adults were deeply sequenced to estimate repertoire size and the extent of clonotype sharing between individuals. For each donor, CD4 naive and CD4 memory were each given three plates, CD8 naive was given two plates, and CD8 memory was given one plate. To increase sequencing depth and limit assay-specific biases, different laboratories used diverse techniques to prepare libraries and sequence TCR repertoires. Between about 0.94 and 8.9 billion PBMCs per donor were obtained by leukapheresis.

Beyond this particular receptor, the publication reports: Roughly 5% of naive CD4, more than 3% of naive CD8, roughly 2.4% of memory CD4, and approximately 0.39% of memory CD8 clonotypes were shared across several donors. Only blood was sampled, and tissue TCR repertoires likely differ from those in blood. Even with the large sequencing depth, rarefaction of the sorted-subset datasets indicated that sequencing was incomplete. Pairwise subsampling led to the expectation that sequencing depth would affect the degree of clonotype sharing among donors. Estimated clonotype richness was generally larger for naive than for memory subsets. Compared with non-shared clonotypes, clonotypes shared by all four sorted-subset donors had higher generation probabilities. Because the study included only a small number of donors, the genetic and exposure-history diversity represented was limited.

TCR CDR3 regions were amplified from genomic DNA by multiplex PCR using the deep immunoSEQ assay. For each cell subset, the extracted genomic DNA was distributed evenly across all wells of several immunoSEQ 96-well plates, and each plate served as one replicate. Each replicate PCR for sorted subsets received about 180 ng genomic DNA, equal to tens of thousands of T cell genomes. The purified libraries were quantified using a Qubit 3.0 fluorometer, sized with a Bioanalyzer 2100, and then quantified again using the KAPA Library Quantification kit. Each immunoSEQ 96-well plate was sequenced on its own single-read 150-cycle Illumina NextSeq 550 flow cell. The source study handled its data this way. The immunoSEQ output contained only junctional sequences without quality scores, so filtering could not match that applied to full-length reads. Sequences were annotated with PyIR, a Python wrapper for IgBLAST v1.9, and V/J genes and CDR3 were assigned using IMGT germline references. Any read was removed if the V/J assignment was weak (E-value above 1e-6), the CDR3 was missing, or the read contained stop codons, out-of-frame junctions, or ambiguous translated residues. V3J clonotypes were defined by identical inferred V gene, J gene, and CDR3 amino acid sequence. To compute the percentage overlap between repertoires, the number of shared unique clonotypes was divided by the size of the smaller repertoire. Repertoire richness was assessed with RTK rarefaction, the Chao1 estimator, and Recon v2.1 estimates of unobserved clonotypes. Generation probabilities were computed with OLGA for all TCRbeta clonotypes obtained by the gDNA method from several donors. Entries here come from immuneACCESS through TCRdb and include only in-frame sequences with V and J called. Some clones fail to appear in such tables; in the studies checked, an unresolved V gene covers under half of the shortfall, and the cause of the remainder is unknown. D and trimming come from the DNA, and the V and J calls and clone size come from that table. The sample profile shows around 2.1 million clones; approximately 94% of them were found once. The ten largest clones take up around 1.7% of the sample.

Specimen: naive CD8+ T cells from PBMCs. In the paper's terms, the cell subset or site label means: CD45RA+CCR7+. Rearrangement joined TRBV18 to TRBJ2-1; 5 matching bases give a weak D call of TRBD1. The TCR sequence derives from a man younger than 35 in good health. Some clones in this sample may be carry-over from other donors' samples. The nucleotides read TGTGCCAGCTCGTCCGAACCCGGGTATTCGGTCCCAGGGAATGAGCAGTTCTTC. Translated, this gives CASSSEPGYSVPGNEQFF.